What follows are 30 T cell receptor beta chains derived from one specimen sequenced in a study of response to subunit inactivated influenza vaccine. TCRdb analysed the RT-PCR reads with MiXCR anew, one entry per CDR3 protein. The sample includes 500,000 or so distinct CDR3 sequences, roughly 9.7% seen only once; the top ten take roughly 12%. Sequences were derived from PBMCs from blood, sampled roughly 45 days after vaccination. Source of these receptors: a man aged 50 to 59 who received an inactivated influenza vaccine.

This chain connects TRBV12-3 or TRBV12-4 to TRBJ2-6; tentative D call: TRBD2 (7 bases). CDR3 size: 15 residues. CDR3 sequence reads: CPGGQSSSGANVLTF. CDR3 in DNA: TGTCCCGGGGGGCAGAGTAGCTCTGGGGCCAACGTCCTGACTTTC.

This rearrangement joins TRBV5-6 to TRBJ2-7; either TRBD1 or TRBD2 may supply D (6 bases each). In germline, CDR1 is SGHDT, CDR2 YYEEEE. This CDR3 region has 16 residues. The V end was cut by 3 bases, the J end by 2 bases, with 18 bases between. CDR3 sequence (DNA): TGTGCCAGCAGCTACGGATTGACTAGGGGGGCCTACGAGCAGTACTTC. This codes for CASSYGLTRGAYEQYF.

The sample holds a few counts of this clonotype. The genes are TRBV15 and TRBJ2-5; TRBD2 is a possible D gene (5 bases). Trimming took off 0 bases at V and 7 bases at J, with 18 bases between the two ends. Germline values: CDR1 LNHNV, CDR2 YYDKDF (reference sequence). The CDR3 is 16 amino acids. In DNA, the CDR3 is TGTGCCACCAGCAGAGATAGAGGCTACCGGAGCGGGACCCAGTACTTC. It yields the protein CATSRDRGYRSGTQYF. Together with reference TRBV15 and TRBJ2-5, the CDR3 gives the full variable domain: DAMVIQNPRYQVTQFGKPVTLSCSQTLNHNVMYWYQQKSSQAPKLLFHYYDKDFNNEADTPDNFQSRRPNTSFCFLDIRSPGLGDTAMYLCATSRDRGYRSGTQYFGPGTRLLVL.

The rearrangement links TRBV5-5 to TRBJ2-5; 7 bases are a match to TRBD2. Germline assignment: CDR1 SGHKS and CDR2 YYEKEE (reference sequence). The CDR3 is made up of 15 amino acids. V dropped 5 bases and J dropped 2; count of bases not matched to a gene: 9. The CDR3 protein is CASSLGLVGQETQYF. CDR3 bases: TGTGCCAGCAGTCTTGGACTAGTCGGACAAGAGACCCAGTACTTC.

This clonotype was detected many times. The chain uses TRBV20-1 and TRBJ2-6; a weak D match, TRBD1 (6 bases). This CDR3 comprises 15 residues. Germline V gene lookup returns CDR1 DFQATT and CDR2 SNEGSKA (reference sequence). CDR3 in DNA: TGCAGCGCCCCACAGGGCCCAGGGGGGGCCAACGTCCTGACTTTC. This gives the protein CSAPQGPGGANVLTF.

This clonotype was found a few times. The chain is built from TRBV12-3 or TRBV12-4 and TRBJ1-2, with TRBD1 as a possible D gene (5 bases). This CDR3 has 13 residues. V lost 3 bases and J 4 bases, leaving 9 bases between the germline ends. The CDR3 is CASSFDRFYGYTF. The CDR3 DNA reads TGTGCCAGCAGTTTTGACAGATTCTATGGCTACACCTTC.

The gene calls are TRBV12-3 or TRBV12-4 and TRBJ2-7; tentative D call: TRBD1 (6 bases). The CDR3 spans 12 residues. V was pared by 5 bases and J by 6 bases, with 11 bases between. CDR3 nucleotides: TGTGCCAGCAGTAGGGTACAGGGCGAGCAGTACTTC. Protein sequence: CASSRVQGEQYF.

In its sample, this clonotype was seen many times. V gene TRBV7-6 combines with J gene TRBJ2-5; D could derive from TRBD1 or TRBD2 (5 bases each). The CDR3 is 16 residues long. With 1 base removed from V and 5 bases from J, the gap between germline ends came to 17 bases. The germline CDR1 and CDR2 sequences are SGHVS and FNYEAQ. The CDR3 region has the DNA TGTGCCAGCAGCTTAGATCCTCCGTGGGACCTTGAGACCCAGTACTTC. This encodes CASSLDPPWDLETQYF.

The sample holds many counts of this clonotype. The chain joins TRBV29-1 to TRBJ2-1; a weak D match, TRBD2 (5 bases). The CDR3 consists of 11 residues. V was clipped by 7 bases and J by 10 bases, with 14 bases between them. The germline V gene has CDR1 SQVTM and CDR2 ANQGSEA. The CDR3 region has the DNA TGCAGCGGGCGGGTAGGAGGAGAGCAGTTCTTC. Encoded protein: CSGRVGGEQFF.

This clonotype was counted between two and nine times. DNA for the CDR3: TGCAGTGGAAACGGGGCGGGAGGGCCGGTAGAGACCCAGTACTTC. Protein: CSGNGAGGPVETQYF. This sequence joins TRBV20-1 and TRBJ2-5; TRBD2 matches at 9 bases. The CDR3 is made up of 15 amino acids. Germline V gene sequence: CDR1 DFQATT, CDR2 SNEGSKA (reference sequence). The J segment lost 4 bases and the V segment lost 7 bases, leaving 13 bases of the junction unmatched.

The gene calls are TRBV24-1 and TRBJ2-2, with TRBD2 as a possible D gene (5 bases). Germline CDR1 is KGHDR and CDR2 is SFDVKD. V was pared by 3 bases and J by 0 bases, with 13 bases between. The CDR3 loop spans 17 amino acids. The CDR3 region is CATSDRGGRTNTGELFF. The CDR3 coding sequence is TGTGCCACCAGTGATAGAGGCGGGCGGACGAACACCGGGGAGCTGTTTTTT.

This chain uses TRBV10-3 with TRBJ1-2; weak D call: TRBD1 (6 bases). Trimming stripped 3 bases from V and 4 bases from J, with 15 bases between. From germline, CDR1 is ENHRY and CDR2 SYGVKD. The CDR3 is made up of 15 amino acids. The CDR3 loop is CAISDRPDSPYGYTF. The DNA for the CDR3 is TGTGCCATCAGTGACCGTCCGGACAGCCCCTATGGCTACACCTTC.

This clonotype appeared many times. The CDR3 sequence: CASSLREGRNEQFF. The DNA for the CDR3 is TGCGCCAGCAGCTTGAGGGAGGGCCGTAATGAGCAGTTCTTC. The gene calls are TRBV5-1 and TRBJ2-1; 7 bases line up with TRBD2. The ends lost 1 base at V and 7 bases at J; junction bases unmatched: 5. The germline V gene has CDR1 SGHRS and CDR2 YFSETQ. This CDR3 has 14 residues.

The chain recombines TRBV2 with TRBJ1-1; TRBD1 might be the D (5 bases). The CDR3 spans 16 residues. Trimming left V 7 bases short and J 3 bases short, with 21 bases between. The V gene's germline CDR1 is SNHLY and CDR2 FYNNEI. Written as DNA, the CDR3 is TGTGCCAGCACCGAGAGGGGAGGATTAGTGGACACTGAAGCTTTCTTT. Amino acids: CASTERGGLVDTEAFF. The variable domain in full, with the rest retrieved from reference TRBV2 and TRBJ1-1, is EPEVTQTPSHQVTQMGQEVILRCVPISNHLYFYWYRQILGQKVEFLVSFYNNEISEKSEIFDDQFSVERPDGSNFTLKIRSTKLEDSAMYFCASTERGGLVDTEAFFGQGTRLTVV.

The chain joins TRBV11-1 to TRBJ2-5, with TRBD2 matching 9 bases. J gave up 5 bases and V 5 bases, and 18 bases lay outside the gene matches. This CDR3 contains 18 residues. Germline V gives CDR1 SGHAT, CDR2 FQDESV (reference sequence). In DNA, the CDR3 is TGTGCCAGCAGCGATGAACGGCCTCGCGGGAGGGCCTTGGAGACCCAGTACTTC. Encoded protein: CASSDERPRGRALETQYF.

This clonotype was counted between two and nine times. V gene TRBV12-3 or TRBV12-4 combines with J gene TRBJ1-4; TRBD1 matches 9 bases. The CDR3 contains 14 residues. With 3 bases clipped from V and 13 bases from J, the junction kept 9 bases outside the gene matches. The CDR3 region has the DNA TGTGCCAGCAGTTTCGGCCCGGGACAGGGTCGACTGTTTTTT. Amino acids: CASSFGPGQGRLFF.

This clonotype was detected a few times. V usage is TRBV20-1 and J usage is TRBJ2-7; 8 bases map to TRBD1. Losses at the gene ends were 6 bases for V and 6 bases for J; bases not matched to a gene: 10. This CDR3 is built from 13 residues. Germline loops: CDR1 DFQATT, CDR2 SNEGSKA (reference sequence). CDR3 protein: CSATGQGGTEQYF. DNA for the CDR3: TGCAGTGCCACCGGACAGGGTGGCACCGAGCAGTACTTC.

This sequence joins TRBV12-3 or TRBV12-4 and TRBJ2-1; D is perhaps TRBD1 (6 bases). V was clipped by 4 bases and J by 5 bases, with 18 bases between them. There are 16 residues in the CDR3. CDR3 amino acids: CASSWFLGTSHNEQFF. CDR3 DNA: TGTGCCAGCAGTTGGTTTTTGGGGACAAGTCACAATGAGCAGTTCTTC.

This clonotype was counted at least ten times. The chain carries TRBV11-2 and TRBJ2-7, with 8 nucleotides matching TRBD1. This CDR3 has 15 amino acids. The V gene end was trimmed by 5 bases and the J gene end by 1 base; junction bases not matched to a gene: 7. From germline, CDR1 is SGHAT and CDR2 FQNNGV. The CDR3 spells CASSGGQGVSYEQYF. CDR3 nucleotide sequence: TGTGCCAGCAGCGGAGGACAGGGTGTATCCTACGAGCAGTACTTC.

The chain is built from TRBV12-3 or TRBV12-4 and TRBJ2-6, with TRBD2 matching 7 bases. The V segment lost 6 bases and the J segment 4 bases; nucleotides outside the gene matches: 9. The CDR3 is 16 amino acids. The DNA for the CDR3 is TGTGCCAGCAGCAGAGGGAGGGGAAGCGGGGCCAACGTCCTGACTTTC. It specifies CASSRGRGSGANVLTF.

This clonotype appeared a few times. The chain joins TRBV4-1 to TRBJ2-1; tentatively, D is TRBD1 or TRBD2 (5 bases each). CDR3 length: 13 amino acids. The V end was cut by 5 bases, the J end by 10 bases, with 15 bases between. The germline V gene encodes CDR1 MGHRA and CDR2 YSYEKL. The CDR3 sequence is CASSTGTPGEQFF. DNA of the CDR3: TGCGCCAGCAGCACTGGGACCCCCGGGGAGCAGTTCTTC.

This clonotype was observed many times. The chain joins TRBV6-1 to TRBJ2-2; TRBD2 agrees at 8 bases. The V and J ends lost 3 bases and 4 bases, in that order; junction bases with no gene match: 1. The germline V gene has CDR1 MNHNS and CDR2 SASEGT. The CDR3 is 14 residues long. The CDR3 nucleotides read TGTGCCAGCAGTGACCTAGCGGGCACCGGGGAGCTGTTTTTT. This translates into CASSDLAGTGELFF.

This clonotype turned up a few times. CDR3 sequence reads: CASSSEQGTDTQYF. CDR3 coding DNA: TGCGCCAGCAGCTCCGAGCAGGGGACAGATACGCAGTATTTT. The chain combines TRBV5-1 with TRBJ2-3; D might be TRBD1 (6 bases). Germline CDR1 SGHRS, CDR2 YFSETQ. This CDR3 is built from 14 residues. Trimming took 3 bases from V and 3 from J, leaving 11 bases between them.

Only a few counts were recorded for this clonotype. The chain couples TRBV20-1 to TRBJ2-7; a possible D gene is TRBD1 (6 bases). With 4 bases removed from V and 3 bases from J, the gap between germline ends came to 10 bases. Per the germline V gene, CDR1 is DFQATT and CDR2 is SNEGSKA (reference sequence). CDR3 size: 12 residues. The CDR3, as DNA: TGCAGTGCTACTGGACAGATCTACGAGCAGTACTTC. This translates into CSATGQIYEQYF.

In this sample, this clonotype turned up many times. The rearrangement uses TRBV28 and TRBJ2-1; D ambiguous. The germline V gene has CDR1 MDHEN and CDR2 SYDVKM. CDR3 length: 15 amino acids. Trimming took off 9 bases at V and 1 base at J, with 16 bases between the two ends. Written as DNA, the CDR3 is TGTGCCAGTAGACCCGAGGTTCGGTCCTACAATGAGCAGTTCTTC. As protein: CASRPEVRSYNEQFF.

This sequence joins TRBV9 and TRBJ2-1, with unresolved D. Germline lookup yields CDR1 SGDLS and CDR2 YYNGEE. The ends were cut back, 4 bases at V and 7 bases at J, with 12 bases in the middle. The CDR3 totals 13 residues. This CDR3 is CASSPQSWNEQFF. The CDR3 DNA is TGTGCCAGCAGCCCCCAGTCTTGGAATGAGCAGTTCTTC.

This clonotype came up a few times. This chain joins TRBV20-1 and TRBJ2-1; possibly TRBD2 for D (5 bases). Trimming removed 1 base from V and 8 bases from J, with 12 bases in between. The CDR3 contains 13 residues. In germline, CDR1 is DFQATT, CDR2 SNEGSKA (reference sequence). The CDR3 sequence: CSARGGWEDEQFF. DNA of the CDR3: TGCAGTGCTAGAGGAGGGTGGGAAGATGAGCAGTTCTTC.

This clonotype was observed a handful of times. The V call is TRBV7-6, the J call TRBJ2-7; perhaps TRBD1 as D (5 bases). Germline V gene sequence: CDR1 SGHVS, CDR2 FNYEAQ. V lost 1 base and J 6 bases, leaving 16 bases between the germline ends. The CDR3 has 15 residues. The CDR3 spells CASSLGGIPGGEQYF. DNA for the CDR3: TGTGCCAGCAGCTTAGGGGGCATACCGGGCGGCGAGCAGTACTTC. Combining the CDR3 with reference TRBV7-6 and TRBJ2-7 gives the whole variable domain GAGVSQSPRYKVTKRGQDVALRCDPISGHVSLYWYRQALGQGPEFLTYFNYEAQQDKSGLPNDRFSAERPEGSISTLTIQRTEQRDSAMYRCASSLGGIPGGEQYFGPGTRLTVT.

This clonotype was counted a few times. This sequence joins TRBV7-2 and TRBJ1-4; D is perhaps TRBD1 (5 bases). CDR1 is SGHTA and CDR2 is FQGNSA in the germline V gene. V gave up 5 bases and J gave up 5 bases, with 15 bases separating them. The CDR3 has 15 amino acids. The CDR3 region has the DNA TGTGCCAGCAGCCGCAGGGTCGGGGGAAATGAAAAACTGTTTTTT. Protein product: CASSRRVGGNEKLFF.

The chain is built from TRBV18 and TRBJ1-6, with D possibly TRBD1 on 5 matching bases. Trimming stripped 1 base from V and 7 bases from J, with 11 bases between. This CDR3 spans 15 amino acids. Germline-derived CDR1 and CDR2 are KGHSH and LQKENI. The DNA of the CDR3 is TGTGCCAGCTCACCACTCGGGGACGGGAATTCACCCCTCCACTTT. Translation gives CASSPLGDGNSPLHF. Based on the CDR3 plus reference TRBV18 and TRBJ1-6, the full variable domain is NAGVMQNPRHLVRRRGQEARLRCSPMKGHSHVYWYRQLPEEGLKFMVYLQKENIIDESGMPKERFSAEFPKEGPSILRIQQVVRGDSAAYFCASSPLGDGNSPLHFGNGTRLTVT.